The T cell receptor beta chain under discussion was sequenced for a study of control samples from healthy donors and cancer patients. Produced via immunoSEQ multiplex PCR; TCRdb's table is partial and in-frame only. This table holds under 150,000 clones, more than 75% found once. The CDR3 contains 20 residues. This chain uses TRBV21-1 with TRBJ2-1; the DNA was not used to check the table's D call, TRBD1. TRBV21-1 is tagged as a pseudogene. Sequenced: blood. This TCR derives from a woman aged 70 to 79 in good health. The CDR3 reads CASKRGSKNPNYSGTDEQFF. DNA of the CDR3: TGTGCCAGCAAAAGGGGGTCAAAGAACCCTAATTACTCCGGGACAGATGAGCAGTTCTTC.